This T cell receptor (beta chain) was found in a study of blood T cell repertoires in COVID-19. Whole-study context: The United States, Italy and Spain supplied acute and convalescent COVID-19 samples. T cells, B-cell-depleted T cells, or PBMCs supplied cDNA or gDNA.

How the authors handled the data: Amplifying reference gene primers gave estimates of nucleated cell counts. The data were produced by immunoSEQ multiplex PCR, yet TCRdb's version contains in-frame clones alone and is incomplete. V and J calls plus clone size are reproduced from that table; the DNA served to infer D and trimming. The sample consists of a few hundred thousand clones, approximately 78% of them appearing once. Trimming stripped 3 bases from V and 4 bases from J, with 12 bases between. Germline CDR1 is MGHDK and CDR2 is SYGVNS. This CDR3 is 14 amino acids long. The V gene is TRBV25-1, the J gene TRBJ1-2; D might be TRBD1 (5 bases). The sequence was obtained from a woman aged 18-29 years with acute or convalescent COVID-19. What was sequenced was peripheral blood. CDR3 DNA sequence: TGTGCCAGCAGTGAGGGGCCTTTGTTCTATGGCTACACCTTC. This codes for CASSEGPLFYGYTF.